Below, 15 T cell receptor beta chains from the same sample are listed, as sequenced in a study of CD8+ T cells in alopecia areata. Following RNA extraction, reverse transcription yielded cDNA that acted as the sequencing template. Profiling relied on immunoSEQ multiplex PCR, and the TCRdb table lists in-frame clones only, not all of them. In the table there are hundreds of thousands of clones, roughly two fifths of which are singletons. Specified treatment: oral pan-JAK inhibitor, 5-10 mg twice daily. The source material was CD4+ T cells sorted from blood, sampled at approximately week 30, from a patient treated with tofacitinib. Receptors were obtained from a human donor with alopecia areata.

The genes are TRBV5-1 and TRBJ2-1, with TRBD2 matching over 16 bases. Germline CDR1 and CDR2: SGHRS and YFSETQ. The CDR3 contains 16 residues. Trimming took 4 bases from V and 9 from J; bases not matched to a gene: 7. CDR3: CASSQGLAGGPGEQFF. CDR3 nucleotides: TGCGCCAGCAGCCAGGGACTAGCGGGAGGGCCGGGTGAGCAGTTCTTC.

This sequence joins TRBV5-1 and TRBJ2-3, with no clear D. This CDR3 contains 13 residues. With 3 bases removed from V and 0 bases from J, the gap between germline ends came to 5 bases. From germline, CDR1 is SGHRS and CDR2 YFSETQ. CDR3 sequence (DNA): TGCGCCAGCAGCTCATCTAGCACAGATACGCAGTATTTT. Amino acid sequence: CASSSSSTDTQYF.

This clone was recorded a few times. J is TRBJ2-5 and V is TRBV10-3; D is uncertain. Germline lookup yields CDR1 ENHRY and CDR2 SYGVKD. The CDR3 is made up of 11 amino acids. V dropped 6 bases and J dropped 3 bases, with 5 bases sitting between them. Here the CDR3 reads CAISQEETQYF. CDR3 DNA: TGTGCCATCAGCCAGGAAGAGACCCAGTACTTC.

The V and J genes are TRBV18 and TRBJ1-2; D is unclear. The CDR3 contains 15 residues. V lost 3 bases to trimming and J lost 8 bases, with 19 bases between them. Germline V CDR1 and CDR2: KGHSH, LQKENI. The CDR3 nucleotides are TGTGCCAGCTCACCGACCGGGTCTGGCGAGAGGGGCTACACCTTC. It translates to CASSPTGSGERGYTF.

The rearrangement uses TRBV7-9 and TRBJ2-6, with TRBD1 matching 10 bases. Unmatched junction bases numbered 6, after V lost 4 bases and J lost 0 bases. This CDR3 has 18 amino acids. Germline V CDR1 and CDR2: SEHNR, FQNEAQ (reference sequence). In DNA form, the CDR3 reads TGTGCCAGCAGCTCCCGGGACAGGGGATCCTCTGGGGCCAACGTCCTGACTTTC. Translation gives CASSSRDRGSSGANVLTF.

V usage is TRBV6-1 and J usage is TRBJ2-1; 11 nucleotides align to TRBD2. The V and J ends lost 7 bases and 5 bases, in that order; junction bases with no gene match: 4. CDR3 length equals 14 residues. The germline V gene has CDR1 MNHNS and CDR2 SASEGT. The CDR3 sequence is CASTKTSGNNEQFF. CDR3 nucleotides: TGTGCCAGCACTAAGACTAGCGGGAACAATGAGCAGTTCTTC.

This chain connects TRBV30 to TRBJ1-1; TRBD1 might be the D (5 bases). Germline CDR1 GTSNPN, CDR2 SVGIG (reference sequence). The CDR3 has 16 amino acids. Trimming took 0 bases from V and 5 from J, leaving 19 bases between them. DNA for the CDR3: TGTGCCTGGAGTGTACGGAGAAGGTCAGGGAAAACTGAAGCTTTCTTT. This gives the protein CAWSVRRRSGKTEAFF.

This clone has only a few counts. This chain connects TRBV29-1 to TRBJ1-1; D gene unclear. There are 9 residues in the CDR3. In germline, CDR1 is SQVTM, CDR2 ANQGSEA. V gave up 7 bases and J gave up 4 bases, with 4 bases separating them. CDR3 coding DNA: TGCAGCGGGGGCACTGAAGCTTTCTTT. This translates into CSGGTEAFF.

This clone was observed a handful of times. The chain joins TRBV10-3 to TRBJ1-2; TRBD1 agrees at 7 bases. Unmatched junction bases numbered 7, after V lost 5 bases and J lost 1 base. There are 15 residues in the CDR3. Germline values: CDR1 ENHRY, CDR2 SYGVKD. CDR3 residues: CAISNRTGFNYGYTF. The CDR3 nucleotides are TGTGCCATCAGTAATCGGACAGGCTTTAACTATGGCTACACCTTC.

The table lists this clone with many counts. The genes are TRBV10-3 and TRBJ1-2; unclear D gene. V was clipped by 4 bases and J by 4 bases, with 10 bases between them. Per the germline V gene, CDR1 is ENHRY and CDR2 is SYGVKD. CDR3 length equals 13 residues. CDR3 in amino acids: CAISGGDGYGYTF. The CDR3 DNA is TGTGCCATCAGTGGGGGAGACGGCTATGGCTACACCTTC.

This clone was observed a few times. The chain links TRBV6-5 to TRBJ1-5, with no clear D. Deletions cut 0 bases from V and 4 bases from J, with 10 bases between. In germline, CDR1 is MNHEY, CDR2 SVGAGI. The CDR3 covers 15 residues. Written as DNA, the CDR3 is TGTGCCAGCAGTTACTCCCGGTTAAGTAATCAGCCCCAGCATTTT. It is translated as CASSYSRLSNQPQHF.

V gene TRBV6-5 combines with J gene TRBJ1-4, with a weak D call TRBD1 (6 bases). The CDR3 loop spans 14 amino acids. In germline, CDR1 is MNHEY, CDR2 SVGAGI. The V and J ends lost 6 bases and 7 bases respectively, with 15 bases between them. CDR3 loop: CASRRQGSGEKLFF. For the CDR3, the DNA is TGTGCCAGCAGGCGCCAGGGGAGTGGTGAAAAACTGTTTTTT.

The chain links TRBV11-2 to TRBJ2-1; possibly TRBD1 or TRBD2 for D (6 bases each). The CDR3 is 17 residues long. The germline V and J ends were trimmed by 0 bases and 4 bases, with 16 bases remaining between them. CDR1 and CDR2 from the germline V gene are SGHAT and FQNNGV. In DNA form, the CDR3 reads TGTGCCAGCAGCTTAGAGGCGGTCGGGGGCCGATACAATGAGCAGTTCTTC. Its protein is CASSLEAVGGRYNEQFF.

The V call is TRBV4-1, the J call TRBJ1-2; 7 bases are a match to TRBD1. There are 15 residues in the CDR3. CDR1 and CDR2 from the germline V gene are MGHRA and YSYEKL. V gave up 0 bases and J gave up 5 bases; unmatched junction bases: 6. The CDR3 spells CASSQDRQGRYGYTF. Here the CDR3 DNA reads TGCGCCAGCAGCCAAGATAGACAGGGTAGATATGGCTACACCTTC.

The rearrangement links TRBV30 to TRBJ1-1; a possible D gene is TRBD1 (5 bases). The V gene's germline CDR1 is GTSNPN and CDR2 SVGIG (reference sequence). The CDR3 extends over 11 amino acids. The CDR3 DNA reads TGTGCGTCTTACAGGTTCACTGAAGCTTTCTTT. Its translation is CASYRFTEAFF.